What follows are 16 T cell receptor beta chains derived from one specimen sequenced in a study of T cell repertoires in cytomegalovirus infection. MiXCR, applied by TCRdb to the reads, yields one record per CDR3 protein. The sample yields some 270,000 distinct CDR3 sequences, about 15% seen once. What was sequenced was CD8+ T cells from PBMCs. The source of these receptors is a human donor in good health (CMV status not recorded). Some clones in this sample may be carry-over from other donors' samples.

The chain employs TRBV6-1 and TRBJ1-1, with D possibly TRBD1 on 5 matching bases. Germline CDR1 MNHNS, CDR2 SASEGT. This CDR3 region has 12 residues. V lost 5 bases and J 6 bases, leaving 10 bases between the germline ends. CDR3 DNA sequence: TGTGCCAGCAGTAAATGGGGACCTGAAGCTTTCTTT. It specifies CASSKWGPEAFF.

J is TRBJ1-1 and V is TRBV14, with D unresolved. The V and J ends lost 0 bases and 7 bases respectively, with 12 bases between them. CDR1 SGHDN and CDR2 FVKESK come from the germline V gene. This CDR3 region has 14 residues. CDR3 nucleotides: TGTGCCAGCAGCCAAGATTGGACCCTGGATGAAGCTTTCTTT. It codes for CASSQDWTLDEAFF.

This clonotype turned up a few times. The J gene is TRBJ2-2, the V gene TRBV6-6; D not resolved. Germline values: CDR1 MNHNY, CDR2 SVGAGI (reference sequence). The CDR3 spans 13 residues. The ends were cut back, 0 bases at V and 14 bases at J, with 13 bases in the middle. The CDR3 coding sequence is TGTGCCAGCAGTTACTCGGAGCCAGCCGGCCTGTTTTTT. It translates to CASSYSEPAGLFF.

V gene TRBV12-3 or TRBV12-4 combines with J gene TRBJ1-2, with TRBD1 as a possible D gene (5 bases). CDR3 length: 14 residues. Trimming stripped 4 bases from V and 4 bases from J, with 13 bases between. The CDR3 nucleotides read TGTGCCAGCAGTTATGGGACTCTCGGCTATGGCTACACCTTC. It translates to CASSYGTLGYGYTF.

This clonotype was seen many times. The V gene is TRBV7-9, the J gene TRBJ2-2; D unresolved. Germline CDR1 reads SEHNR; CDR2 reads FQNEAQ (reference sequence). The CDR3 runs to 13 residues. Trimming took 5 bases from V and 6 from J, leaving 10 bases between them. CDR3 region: CASSEPVAGELFF. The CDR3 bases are TGTGCCAGCAGCGAACCAGTAGCCGGGGAGCTGTTTTTT.

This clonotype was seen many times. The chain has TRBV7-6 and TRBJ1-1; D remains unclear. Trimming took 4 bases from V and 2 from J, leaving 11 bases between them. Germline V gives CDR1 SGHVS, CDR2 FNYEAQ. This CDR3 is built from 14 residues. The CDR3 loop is CASSSDPGNTEAFF. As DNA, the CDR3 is TGTGCCAGCAGCTCCGACCCCGGCAACACTGAAGCTTTCTTT.

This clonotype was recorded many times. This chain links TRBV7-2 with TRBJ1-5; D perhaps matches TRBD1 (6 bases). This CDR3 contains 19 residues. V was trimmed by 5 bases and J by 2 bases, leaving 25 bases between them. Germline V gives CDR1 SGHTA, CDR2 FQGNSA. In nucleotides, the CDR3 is TGTGCCAGCAGCCCCCAGTGGACAGATGTGGAGTGGGGCAATCAGCCCCAGCATTTT. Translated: CASSPQWTDVEWGNQPQHF.

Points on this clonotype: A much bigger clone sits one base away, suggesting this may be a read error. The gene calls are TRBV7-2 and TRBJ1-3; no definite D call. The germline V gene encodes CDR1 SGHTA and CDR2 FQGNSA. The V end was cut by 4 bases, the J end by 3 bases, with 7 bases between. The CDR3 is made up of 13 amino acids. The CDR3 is CASSSGSGNTIYF. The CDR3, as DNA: TGTGCCAGCAGCTCAGGAAGTGGAAACACCATATATTTT.

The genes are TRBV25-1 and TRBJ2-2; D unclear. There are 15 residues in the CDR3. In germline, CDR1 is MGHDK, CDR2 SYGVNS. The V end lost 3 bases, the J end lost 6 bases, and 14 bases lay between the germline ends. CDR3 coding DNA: TGTGCCAGCAGTGATCCTCAGCAAAGGGCCGGGGAGCTGTTTTTT. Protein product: CASSDPQQRAGELFF.

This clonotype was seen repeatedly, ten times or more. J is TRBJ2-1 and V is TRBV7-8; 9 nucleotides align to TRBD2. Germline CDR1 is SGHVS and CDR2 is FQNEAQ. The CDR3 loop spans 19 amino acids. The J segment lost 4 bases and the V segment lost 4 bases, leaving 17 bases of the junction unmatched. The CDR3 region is CASSYPSGEGYGDYNEQFF. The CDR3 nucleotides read TGTGCCAGCAGCTACCCTAGCGGGGAGGGGTATGGGGATTACAATGAGCAGTTCTTC.

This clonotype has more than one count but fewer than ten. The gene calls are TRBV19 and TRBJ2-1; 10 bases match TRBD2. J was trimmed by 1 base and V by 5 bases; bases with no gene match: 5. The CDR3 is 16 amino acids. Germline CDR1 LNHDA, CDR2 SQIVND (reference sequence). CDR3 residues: CASSVLAGISYNEQFF. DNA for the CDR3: TGTGCCAGTAGTGTACTAGCGGGGATTTCCTACAATGAGCAGTTCTTC.

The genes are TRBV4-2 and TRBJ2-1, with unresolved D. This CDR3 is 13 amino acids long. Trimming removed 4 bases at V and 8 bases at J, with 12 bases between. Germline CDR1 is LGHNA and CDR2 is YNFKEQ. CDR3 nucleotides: TGTGCCAGCAGCCCAGGTATGCATGATGAGCAGTTCTTC. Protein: CASSPGMHDEQFF.

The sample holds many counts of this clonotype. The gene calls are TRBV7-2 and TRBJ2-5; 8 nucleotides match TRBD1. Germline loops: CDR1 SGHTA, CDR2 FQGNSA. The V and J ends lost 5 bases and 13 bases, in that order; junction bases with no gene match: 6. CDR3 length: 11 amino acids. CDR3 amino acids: CASSTTTGVYF. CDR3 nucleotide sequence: TGTGCCAGCAGCACGACGACAGGGGTGTACTTC.

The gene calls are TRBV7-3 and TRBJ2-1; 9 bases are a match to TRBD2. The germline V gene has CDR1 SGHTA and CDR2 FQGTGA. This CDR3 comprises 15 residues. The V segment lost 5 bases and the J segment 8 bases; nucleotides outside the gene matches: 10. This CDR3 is CASSATGTSSDEQFF. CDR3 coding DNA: TGTGCCAGCAGCGCTACCGGGACTAGCTCTGATGAGCAGTTCTTC.

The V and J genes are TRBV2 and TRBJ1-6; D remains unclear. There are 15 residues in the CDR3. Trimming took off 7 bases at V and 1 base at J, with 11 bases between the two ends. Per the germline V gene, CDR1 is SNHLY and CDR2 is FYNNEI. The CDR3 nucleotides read TGTGCCAGCATCGGGATAGAATCCTATAATTCACCCCTCCACTTT. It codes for CASIGIESYNSPLHF.

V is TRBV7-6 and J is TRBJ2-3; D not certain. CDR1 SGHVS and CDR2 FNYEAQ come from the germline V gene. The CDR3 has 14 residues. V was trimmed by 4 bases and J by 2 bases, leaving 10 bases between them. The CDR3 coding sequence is TGTGCCAGCAGCTCCTACCGTCCCACAGATACGCAGTATTTT. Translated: CASSSYRPTDTQYF.